This section outlines one TCR beta chain sequence together with its context. Only in-frame clones appear in the TCRdb table, and some are missing; sequencing was by immunoSEQ multiplex PCR. The table lists more than 250,000 clones, approximately 88% of them singletons. The data were taken from a study of blood T cell repertoires in COVID-19. Trimming cost V 9 bases and J 0 bases, with 18 bases left between them. The CDR3 is 16 residues long. The V gene's germline CDR1 is LNHDA and CDR2 SQIVND (reference sequence). The chain carries TRBV19 and TRBJ2-1; D perhaps matches TRBD1 (5 bases). The TCR sequence derives from a middle-aged woman who had recovered from COVID-19. The sequencing sample was made of PBMCs or T cells enriched from blood (not recorded which). CDR3 DNA sequence: TGTGCCAGCAGAGAGGACACCTCAAGCTCCTACAATGAGCAGTTCTTC. It encodes CASREDTSSSYNEQFF.